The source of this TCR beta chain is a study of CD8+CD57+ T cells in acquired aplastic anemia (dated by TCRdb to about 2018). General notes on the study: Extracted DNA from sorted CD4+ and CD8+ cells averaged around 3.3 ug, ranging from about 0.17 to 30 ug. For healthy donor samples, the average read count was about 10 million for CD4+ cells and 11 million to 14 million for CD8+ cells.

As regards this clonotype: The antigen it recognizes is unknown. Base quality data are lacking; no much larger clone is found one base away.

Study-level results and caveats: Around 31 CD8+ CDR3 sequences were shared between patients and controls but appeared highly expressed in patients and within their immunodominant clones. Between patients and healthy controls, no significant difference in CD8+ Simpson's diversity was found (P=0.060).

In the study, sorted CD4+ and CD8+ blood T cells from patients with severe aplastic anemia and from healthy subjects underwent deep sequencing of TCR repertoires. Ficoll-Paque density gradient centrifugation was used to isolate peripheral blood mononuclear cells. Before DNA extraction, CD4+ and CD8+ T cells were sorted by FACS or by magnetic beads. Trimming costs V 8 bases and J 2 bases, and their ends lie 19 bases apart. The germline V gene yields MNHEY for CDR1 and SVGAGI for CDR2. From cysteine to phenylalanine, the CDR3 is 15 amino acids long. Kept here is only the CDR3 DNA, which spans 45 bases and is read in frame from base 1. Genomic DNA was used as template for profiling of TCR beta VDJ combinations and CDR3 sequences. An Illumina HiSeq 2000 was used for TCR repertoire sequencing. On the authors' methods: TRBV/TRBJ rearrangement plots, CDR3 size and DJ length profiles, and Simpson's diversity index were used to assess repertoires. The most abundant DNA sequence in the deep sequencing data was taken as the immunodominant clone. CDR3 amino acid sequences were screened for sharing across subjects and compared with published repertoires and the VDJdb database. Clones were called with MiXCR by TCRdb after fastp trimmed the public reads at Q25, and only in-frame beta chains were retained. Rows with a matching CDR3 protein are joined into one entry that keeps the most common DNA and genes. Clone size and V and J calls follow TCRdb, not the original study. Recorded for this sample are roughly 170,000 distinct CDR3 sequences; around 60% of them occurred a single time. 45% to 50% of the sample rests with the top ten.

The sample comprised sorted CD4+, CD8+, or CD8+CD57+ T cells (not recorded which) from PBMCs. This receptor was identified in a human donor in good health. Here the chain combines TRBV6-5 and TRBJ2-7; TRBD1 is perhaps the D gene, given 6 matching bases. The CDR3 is CASGDRTARAYEQYF. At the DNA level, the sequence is TGTGCCAGCGGCGATCGGACAGCCAGGGCCTACGAGCAGTACTTC.